The text below deals with one T cell receptor beta chain. Its antigen is as yet unknown. This sample was included in a study of T cells expressing NK-cell markers. The overall study: According to the study, TCR beta repertoires originated from sorted CD3+CD56+NKG2C+, CD3+CD56+NKG2C- and CD3+CD56-NKG2C+ T cells. In the group of eight sequenced donors, seven were HCMV-seropositive and one was seronegative.

TCRdb reprocessed the 5' RACE reads; each CDR3 protein has one entry and no DNA is given. The sample totals about 180,000 distinct CDR3 sequences. The length of the CDR3 is 15 residues. CDR1 is SGHAT, CDR2 FQNNGV, per germline. Study results and caveats: Dominant NKG2C+ clonotypes in five or six donors made up roughly 1.0-7.0% of CD8+ T cells. Dominance of the CD3+CD56-NKG2C+ fraction by these clonotypes also held in several donors.

The TCR was taken from a man aged 18-70 years in good health. The chain recombines TRBV11-2 with TRBJ2-3; TCRdb gives TRBD1 as the D gene, but with no DNA this cannot be confirmed. The sequenced sample was blood T cells: a sorted CD56 or NKG2C T cell subset, CD4+ or CD8+ T cells, or bulk PBMC T cells (not recorded which). This CDR3 is CASSFTSRVTDTQYF.